The 11 T cell receptor beta chains presented below share a single source sample, sequenced in a study of T cells in Graves' hyperthyroidism and ophthalmopathy. TCR beta CDR3 regions were amplified from RNA. Initially, a first-round RT-PCR of the TCR CDR3 employed the HTBI primer set. TCRdb itself ran the multiplex PCR reads through MiXCR, one entry per CDR3 protein. The sample shows roughly 600,000 distinct CDR3 sequences, 13% to 15% of them seen only once. The sequencing input was blood. These receptors were obtained from a woman aged 45 to 65 with Graves' ophthalmopathy.

This clonotype turned up a few times. The rearrangement joins TRBV7-2 to TRBJ2-2, with TRBD2 identical over 11 bases. The CDR3 has 17 residues. Trimming took 4 bases from V and 7 from J; bases not matched to a gene: 11. Germline CDR1 is SGHTA and CDR2 is FQGNSA. CDR3 sequence reads: CASSSRLAGIDVGELFF. The CDR3 DNA follows: TGTGCCAGCAGCTCCCGACTAGCGGGAATTGATGTCGGGGAGCTGTTTTTT.

This clonotype was seen more than once but under ten times. This CDR3 reads CASSFTGLVGNTQYF. The CDR3 bases are TGCGCCAGCAGCTTTACTGGACTAGTGGGTAATACGCAGTATTTT. V gene TRBV5-1 combines with J gene TRBJ2-3; 7 bases are shared with TRBD2. The CDR3 length is 15 residues. Losses at the gene ends were 2 bases for V and 7 bases for J; bases not matched to a gene: 10. CDR1 and CDR2 (germline): SGHRS, YFSETQ.

This clonotype turned up a few times. This chain uses TRBV7-9 with TRBJ2-1; D is perhaps TRBD1 (6 bases). The V gene lost 5 bases and the J gene lost 4 bases, with 15 bases spanning the gap. Germline assignment: CDR1 SEHNR and CDR2 FQNEAQ (reference sequence). The CDR3 consists of 15 residues. In DNA, the CDR3 is TGTGCCAGCAGCCTCGGGACACTCCTTTACAATGAGCAGTTCTTC. Translated, it gives CASSLGTLLYNEQFF.

The chain carries TRBV5-4 and TRBJ2-6; D possibly matches TRBD1 or TRBD2 (5 bases each). The V gene's germline CDR1 is SGHNT and CDR2 YYREEE (reference sequence). This CDR3 spans 17 amino acids. Trimming shortened V by 1 base and J by 1 base, and 12 bases separated the two germline ends. The CDR3 DNA reads TGTGCCAGCAGCTTGCGCAGGGAGAGGTCTGGGGCCAACGTCCTGACTTTC. Translation gives CASSLRRERSGANVLTF.

The table lists this clonotype with a few counts. The chain is built from TRBV30 and TRBJ1-5, with 9 bases aligning to TRBD1. Germline V CDR1 and CDR2: GTSNPN, SVGIG (reference sequence). The CDR3 totals 13 residues. The ends lost 7 bases at V and 6 bases at J; junction bases unmatched: 7. CDR3 in amino acids: CASGTGNSQPQHF. In DNA, the CDR3 is TGTGCCTCCGGGACAGGGAACAGTCAGCCCCAGCATTTT. Drawing the rest from reference TRBV30 and TRBJ1-5, the complete variable domain is SQTIHQWPATLVQPVGSPLSLECTVEGTSNPNLYWYRQAAGRGLQLLFYSVGIGQISSEVPQNLSASRPQDRQFILSSKKLLLSDSGFYLCASGTGNSQPQHFGDGTRLSIL.

The rearrangement joins TRBV20-1 to TRBJ2-5; TRBD2 matches 8 bases. This CDR3 is built from 14 residues. From germline, CDR1 is DFQATT and CDR2 SNEGSKA (reference sequence). The V segment lost 0 bases and the J segment 5 bases; nucleotides outside the gene matches: 5. CDR3 loop: CSARDRSGSETQYF. Written as DNA, the CDR3 is TGCAGTGCTAGAGATCGAAGCGGGAGTGAGACCCAGTACTTC.

This clonotype appeared many times. The J gene is TRBJ2-2, the V gene TRBV30; TRBD2 matches 7 bases. Germline CDR1 is GTSNPN and CDR2 is SVGIG (reference sequence). The CDR3 has 16 amino acids. With V trimmed by 4 bases and J by 0 bases, 8 bases remained unmatched. The CDR3 sequence: CAWTSGTTTNTGELFF. CDR3 bases: TGTGCCTGGACTTCCGGGACTACAACGAACACCGGGGAGCTGTTTTTT.

This clonotype was observed many times. The rearrangement uses TRBV18 and TRBJ2-1, with D possibly matching TRBD2 (5 bases). V was shortened by 3 bases and J by 10 bases, with 10 bases between the two germline ends. There are 12 residues in the CDR3. CDR1 is KGHSH, CDR2 LQKENI, per germline. This CDR3 is CASSPDSREQFF. In DNA, the CDR3 is TGTGCCAGCTCACCGGACTCCCGAGAGCAGTTCTTC.

This clonotype was seen repeatedly, ten times or more. The chain combines TRBV28 with TRBJ2-5, with a possible D match to TRBD2 (6 bases). V was clipped by 5 bases and J by 9 bases, with 13 bases between them. CDR1 and CDR2 from the germline V gene are MDHEN and SYDVKM. The CDR3 runs to 12 residues. CDR3 in DNA: TGTGCCAGCAGTGGGGTAGGGGAGGCCCAGTACTTC. This translates into CASSGVGEAQYF. Full variable domain (remainder filled in from reference TRBV28 and TRBJ2-5): DVKVTQSSRYLVKRTGEKVFLECVQDMDHENMFWYRQDPGLGLRLIYFSYDVKMKEKGDIPEGYSVSREKKERFSLILESASTNQTSMYLCASSGVGEAQYFGPGTRLLVL.

This chain uses TRBV5-1 with TRBJ2-7; D is ambiguous. The CDR3 is made up of 17 amino acids. With 0 bases removed from V and 5 bases from J, the gap between germline ends came to 21 bases. Germline CDR1 reads SGHRS; CDR2 reads YFSETQ. The DNA of the CDR3 is TGCGCCAGCAGCTTGGGGTTACGTTCAGGTTATTCCCACGAGCAGTACTTC. Translated: CASSLGLRSGYSHEQYF.

The table lists this clonotype with many counts. The V and J genes are TRBV28 and TRBJ1-1; no reliable D call. This CDR3 comprises 14 residues. The germline V gene encodes CDR1 MDHEN and CDR2 SYDVKM. With 1 base removed from V and 2 bases from J, the gap between germline ends came to 8 bases. CDR3 loop: CASSLLGRNTEAFF. The CDR3 region has the DNA TGTGCCAGCAGTTTATTGGGCAGAAACACTGAAGCTTTCTTT.